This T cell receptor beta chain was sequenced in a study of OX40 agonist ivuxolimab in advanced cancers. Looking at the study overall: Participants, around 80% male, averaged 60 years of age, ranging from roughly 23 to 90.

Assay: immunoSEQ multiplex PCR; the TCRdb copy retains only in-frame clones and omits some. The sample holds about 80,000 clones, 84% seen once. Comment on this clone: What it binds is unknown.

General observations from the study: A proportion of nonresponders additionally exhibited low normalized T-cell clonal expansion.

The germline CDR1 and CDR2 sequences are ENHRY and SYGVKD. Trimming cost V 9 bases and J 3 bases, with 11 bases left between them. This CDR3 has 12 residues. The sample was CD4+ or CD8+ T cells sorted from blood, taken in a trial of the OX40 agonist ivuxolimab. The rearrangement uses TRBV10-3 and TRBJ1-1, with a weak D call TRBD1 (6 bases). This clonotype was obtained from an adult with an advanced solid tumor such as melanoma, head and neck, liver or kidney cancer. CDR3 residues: CAIQGGDTEAFF. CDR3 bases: TGTGCCATACAGGGAGGGGACACTGAAGCTTTCTTT.